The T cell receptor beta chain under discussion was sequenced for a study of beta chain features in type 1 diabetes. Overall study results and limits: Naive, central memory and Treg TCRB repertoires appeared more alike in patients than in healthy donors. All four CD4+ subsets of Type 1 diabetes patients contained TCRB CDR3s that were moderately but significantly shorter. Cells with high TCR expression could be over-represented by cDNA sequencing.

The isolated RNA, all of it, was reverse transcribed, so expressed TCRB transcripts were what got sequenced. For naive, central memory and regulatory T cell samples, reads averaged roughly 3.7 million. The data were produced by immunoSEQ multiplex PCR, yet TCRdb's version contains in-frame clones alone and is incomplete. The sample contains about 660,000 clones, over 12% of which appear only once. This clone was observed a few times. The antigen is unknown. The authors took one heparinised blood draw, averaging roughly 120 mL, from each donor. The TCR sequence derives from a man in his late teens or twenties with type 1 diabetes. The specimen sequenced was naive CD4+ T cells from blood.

The DNA for the CDR3 is TGTGCCAGCAGTTTTGCGGCTAGCGGGAGGCGGTTCTTC. It yields the protein CASSFAASGRRFF. The chain combines TRBV27 with TRBJ2-1; 11 bases are a match to TRBD2. There are 13 residues in the CDR3. Looked up from germline, CDR1 is MNHEY and CDR2 is SMNVEV (reference sequence). The J segment lost 15 bases and the V segment lost 3 bases, leaving 7 bases of the junction unmatched.